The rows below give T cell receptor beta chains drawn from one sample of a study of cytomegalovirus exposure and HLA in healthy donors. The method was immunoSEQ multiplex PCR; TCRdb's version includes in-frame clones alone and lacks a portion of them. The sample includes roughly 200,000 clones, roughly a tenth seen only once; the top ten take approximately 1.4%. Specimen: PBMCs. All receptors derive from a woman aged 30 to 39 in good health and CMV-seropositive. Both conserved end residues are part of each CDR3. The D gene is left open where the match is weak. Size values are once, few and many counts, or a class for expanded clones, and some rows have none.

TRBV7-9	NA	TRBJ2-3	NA	CASSLMGLDTQYF	TGTGCCAGCAGTTTGATGGGACTGGATACGCAGTATTTT
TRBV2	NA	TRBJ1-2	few	CASNQQGRDYGYTF	TGTGCCAGCAACCAGCAGGGTCGGGACTATGGCTACACCTTC
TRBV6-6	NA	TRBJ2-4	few	CASSTGHSNIQYF	TGTGCCAGCAGTACAGGGCATTCAAACATTCAGTACTTC
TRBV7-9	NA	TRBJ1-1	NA	CASLPTGPGTEAFF	TGTGCCAGCCTTCCTACAGGGCCGGGGACTGAAGCTTTCTTT
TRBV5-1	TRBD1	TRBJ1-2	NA	CASSLAGTGEVGYGYTF	TGCGCCAGCAGCTTGGCCGGGACAGGGGAGGTGGGCTATGGCTACACCTTC
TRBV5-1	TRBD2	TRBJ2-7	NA	CASQETSGFYEQYF	TGCGCCTCCCAGGAGACTAGCGGGTTCTACGAGCAGTACTTC
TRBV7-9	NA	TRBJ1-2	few	CASSLYTNYGYTF	TGTGCCAGCAGCTTATATACTAACTATGGCTACACCTTC
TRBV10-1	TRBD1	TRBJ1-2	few	CASSDTGTANYGYTF	TGCGCCAGCAGTGACACCGGGACAGCTAACTATGGCTACACCTTC
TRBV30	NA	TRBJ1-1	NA	CACGTLGNTEAFF	TGTGCCTGCGGGACACTGGGGAACACTGAAGCTTTCTTT
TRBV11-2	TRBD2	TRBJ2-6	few	CASSVTSGSYSGANVLTF	TGTGCCAGCAGCGTTACTAGCGGGAGTTACTCTGGGGCCAACGTCCTGACTTTC
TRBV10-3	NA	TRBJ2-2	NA	CAISEAGRVPGELFF	TGTGCCATCAGTGAGGCGGGAAGGGTCCCCGGGGAGCTGTTTTTT
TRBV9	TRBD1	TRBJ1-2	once	CASSSQGVFNYGYTF	TGTGCCAGCAGCTCACAGGGGGTGTTCAACTATGGCTACACCTTC
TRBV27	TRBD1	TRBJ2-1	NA	CASSSGTGAYNEQFF	TGTGCCAGCAGTTCGGGAACAGGGGCCTACAATGAGCAGTTCTTC
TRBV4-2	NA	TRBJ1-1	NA	CASSLGVVGGETEAFF	TGTGCCAGCAGCCTCGGAGTGGTAGGGGGAGAAACTGAAGCTTTCTTT
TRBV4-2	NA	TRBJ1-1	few	CASSQGASSNQAFF	TGTGCCAGCAGCCAAGGCGCCTCATCAAACCAAGCTTTCTTT
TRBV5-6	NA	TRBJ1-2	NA	CASSLETSTYNYGYTF	TGTGCCAGCAGCTTGGAAACCTCAACCTATAACTATGGCTACACCTTC
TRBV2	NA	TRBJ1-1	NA	CATKSRGNTEAFF	TGTGCCACCAAAAGTCGGGGGAACACTGAAGCTTTCTTT
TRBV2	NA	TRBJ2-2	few	CASSKGPNTGELFF	TGTGCCAGCAGTAAGGGGCCCAACACCGGGGAGCTGTTTTTT
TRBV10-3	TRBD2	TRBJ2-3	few	CAISESGRSLTDTQYF	TGTGCCATCAGTGAATCCGGGAGGTCCTTGACAGATACGCAGTATTTT
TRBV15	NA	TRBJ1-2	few	CATTDTFGYGYTF	TGTGCCACCACCGACACCTTCGGCTATGGCTACACCTTC
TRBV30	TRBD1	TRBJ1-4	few	CASNPGQGSTNEKLFF	TGTGCCTCTAATCCGGGACAGGGGTCAACTAATGAAAAACTGTTTTTT
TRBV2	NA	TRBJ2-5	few	CASSGYLEQYF	TGTGCCAGCAGCGGATATCTGGAGCAGTACTTC
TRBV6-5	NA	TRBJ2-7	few	CASREGGQVSYEQYF	TGTGCCAGCAGGGAGGGCGGCCAAGTCTCCTACGAGCAGTACTTC
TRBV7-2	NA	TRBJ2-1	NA	CASSLAWRSYNEQFF	TGTGCCAGCAGCTTAGCCTGGAGATCCTACAATGAGCAGTTCTTC
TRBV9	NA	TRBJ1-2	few	CASSVHTADYGYTF	TGTGCCAGCAGCGTACACACGGCGGACTATGGCTACACCTTC
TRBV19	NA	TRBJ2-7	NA	CASREGGTYEQYF	TGTGCCAGCCGGGAAGGGGGAACCTACGAGCAGTACTTC
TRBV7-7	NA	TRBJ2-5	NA	CASSVQLTQETQYF	TGTGCCAGCAGCGTACAGCTGACCCAAGAGACCCAGTACTTC
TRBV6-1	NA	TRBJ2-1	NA	CASSEWEIDNEQFF	TGTGCCAGCAGTGAGTGGGAGATCGACAATGAGCAGTTCTTC
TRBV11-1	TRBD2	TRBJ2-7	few	CASSPGLVISEQYF	TGTGCCAGCAGCCCCGGACTAGTCATAAGTGAGCAGTACTTC
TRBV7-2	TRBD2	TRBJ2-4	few	CASSLGPSRGENIQYF	TGTGCCAGCAGCTTAGGGCCCTCCCGGGGGGAAAACATTCAGTACTTC
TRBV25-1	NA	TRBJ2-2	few	CASKGGTGELFF	TGTGCCAGCAAAGGGGGCACCGGGGAGCTGTTTTTT
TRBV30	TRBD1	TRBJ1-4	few	CAWTRTGANEKLFF	TGTGCCTGGACACGGACAGGCGCGAATGAAAAACTGTTTTTT
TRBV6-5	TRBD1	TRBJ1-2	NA	CASSLNRGTNYGYTF	TGTGCCAGCAGCCTTAACAGGGGAACTAACTATGGCTACACCTTC
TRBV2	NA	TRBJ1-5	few	CAGNGFGGQPQHF	TGTGCCGGAAATGGGTTCGGAGGGCAGCCCCAGCATTTT
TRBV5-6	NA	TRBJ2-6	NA	CASSTSRRGANVLTF	TGTGCCAGCAGCACCTCCAGGAGGGGGGCCAACGTCCTGACTTTC
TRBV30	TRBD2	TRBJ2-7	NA	CAWSVDSGVTYEQYF	TGTGCCTGGAGTGTTGATAGCGGGGTCACCTACGAGCAGTACTTC
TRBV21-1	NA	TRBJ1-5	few	CASTVSGEGLRQPQHF	TGTGCCAGCACCGTCTCCGGGGAGGGGTTGAGGCAGCCCCAGCATTTT
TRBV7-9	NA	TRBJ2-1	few	CASSLSVEQFF	TGTGCCAGCAGCTTATCGGTTGAGCAGTTCTTC
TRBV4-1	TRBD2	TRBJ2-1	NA	CASSRTGGGPRYNEQFF	TGCGCCAGCAGTCGCACGGGAGGCGGGCCGCGTTACAATGAGCAGTTCTTC
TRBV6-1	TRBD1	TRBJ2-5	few	CASSEGTAKETQYF	TGTGCCAGCAGTGAGGGGACAGCGAAAGAGACCCAGTACTTC
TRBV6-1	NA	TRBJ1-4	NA	CASGTTRNEKLFF	TGTGCCAGCGGGACGACTAGGAATGAAAAACTGTTTTTT
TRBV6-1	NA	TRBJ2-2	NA	CASSGWVESTGELFF	TGTGCCAGCAGTGGGTGGGTGGAGAGCACCGGGGAGCTGTTTTTT
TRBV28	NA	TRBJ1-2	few	CASSLFRPGRNYGYTF	TGTGCCAGCAGTTTATTCCGGCCAGGCAGAAACTATGGCTACACCTTC
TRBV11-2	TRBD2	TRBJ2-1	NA	CASSLLAGVRNEQFF	TGTGCCAGCAGCTTACTAGCGGGAGTACGGAATGAGCAGTTCTTC
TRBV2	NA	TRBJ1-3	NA	CASSINRASGNTIYF	TGTGCCAGCAGCATAAACAGGGCCTCTGGAAACACCATATATTTT
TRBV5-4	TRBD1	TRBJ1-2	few	CASSPRPGQKGYGYTF	TGTGCCAGCAGCCCGCGGCCGGGACAGAAAGGGTATGGCTACACCTTC
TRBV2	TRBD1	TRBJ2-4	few	CAKQTPGQGGIQYF	TGTGCCAAACAAACTCCGGGACAGGGTGGAATTCAGTACTTC
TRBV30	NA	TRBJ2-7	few	CAWSVRYEQYF	TGTGCCTGGAGTGTACGGTACGAGCAGTACTTC
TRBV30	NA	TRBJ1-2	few	CAWSVQAGRINYGYTF	TGTGCCTGGAGTGTACAGGCAGGGAGGATAAACTATGGCTACACCTTC
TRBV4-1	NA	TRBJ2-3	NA	CASSQDRTDAQYF	TGCGCCAGCAGCCAAGATAGAACAGATGCGCAGTATTTT
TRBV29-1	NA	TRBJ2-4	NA	CSVEVWHTVNIQYF	TGCAGCGTTGAAGTATGGCATACAGTGAACATTCAGTACTTC
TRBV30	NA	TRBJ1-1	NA	CTWSGGVALNTEAFF	TGTACCTGGAGCGGGGGTGTGGCCCTGAACACTGAAGCTTTCTTT
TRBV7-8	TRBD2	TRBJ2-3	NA	CASSLAGIRDSGRTGNTDTQYF	TGTGCCAGCAGCTTAGCCGGGATTCGGGATAGCGGGAGGACGGGGAACACAGATACGCAATATTTT
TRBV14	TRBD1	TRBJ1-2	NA	CASSHLDRFAYGYTF	TGTGCCAGCAGCCATTTGGACAGGTTTGCCTATGGCTACACCTTC